Sequencing of this T cell receptor (beta chain) was carried out in a study of blood T cell repertoires in COVID-19. Turning to the study itself: The United States, Italy and Spain were the sources of the acute and convalescent COVID-19 samples. From T cells, B-cell-depleted T cells, or PBMCs came the material, which was cDNA or gDNA.

Original processing methods: Amplification from reference gene primers served as the basis for estimated nucleated cell counts. Only in-frame clones appear in the TCRdb table, and some are missing; sequencing was by immunoSEQ multiplex PCR. The D gene and trimming were derived from the DNA, and the V and J assignments and clone size from that table. The sample yields 350,000 to 400,000 clones, approximately 91% seen once. Participant ages covered roughly 18 to 89 years across 20 to 30 US areas. Input material: PBMCs or T cells enriched from blood (not recorded which). The sequence was obtained from a woman aged 40 to 50 who had been exposed to COVID-19.

For the CDR3, the DNA is TGTGCCAGCAGTTCACCGACAGGGGCTACCTACGAGCAGTACTTC. Translating it yields CASSSPTGATYEQYF. V usage is TRBV6-5 and J usage is TRBJ2-7; 8 bases line up with TRBD1. V trimming: 4 bases; J trimming: 2 bases; junction bases outside the gene matches: 7. The germline CDR1 and CDR2 sequences are MNHEY and SVGAGI. This CDR3 has 15 residues.